Below, one T cell receptor (beta chain) is given with its context. It lacks a known antigen. No base quality values were provided; no much bigger clone lies one nucleotide off. Each donor gave one peripheral blood draw, averaging approximately 0.12 L, which was collected into heparinised tubes. Naive, central memory, regulatory and stem cell-like memory CD4+ T cells were sorted on a BD FACSAria II using a panel including CD45RO, CCR7, CD25, CD127, CD95 and CD27. Purity was above 98% for every sorted population. PBMCs were isolated immediately by Lymphoprep density gradient centrifugation and stained directly without culture. So that batch effects would be minimized, each experiment stained and sorted samples in pairs, pairing one healthy donor with one patient. This sample is drawn from a study of beta chain features in type 1 diabetes (dated by TCRdb to 2017 to 2018). Context from the whole study: Mean age, gender distribution, total cell number and subset yield did not differ between patients and healthy donors. A total of roughly 99 million sorted cells were examined across all samples, and the number of cells per subset was strongly correlated with RNA yield. Whereas all 30 or so donors provided naive and central memory subsets, regulatory and stem cell-like memory subsets were isolated from just 8 patients and roughly eight healthy donors. In the study, recently diagnosed type 1 diabetes patients and matched healthy donors were compared on the TCRB repertoires of their sorted circulating CD4+ T cell subsets.

Clipping removes 3 bases from V and 1 base from J, with 6 as the unmatched junction base count. From the cysteine through the phenylalanine, the CDR3 covers 15 amino acids. Left in the record is the CDR3 DNA by itself, 45 bases read in frame from the first base. Sequences SGHRS (CDR1) and YFSETQ (CDR2) are obtained from the germline V gene. What the work shows at the level of the full study, not this receptor alone: Fewer insertions and more nucleotide deletions at VDJ recombination sites were observed in patients with type 1 diabetes, implying thymic rearrangement abnormalities. Because cDNA rather than genomic DNA was sequenced, highly expressing activated cells could have been over-represented, although no difference in activation and CD3 levels was found between groups. The naive, central memory and regulatory TCRB repertoires appeared to resemble one another more closely among patients than among healthy donors. In all four CD4+ subsets, TCRB CDR3 length was moderately but significantly shorter in type 1 diabetes patients. Shorter templates might be favored by PCR, yet because patient and control samples were amplified and corrected together, any such skew would affect both groups equally. Because small numbers of individuals were included in the HLA sub-analyses, any influence of HLA type on TCRB rearrangement was left unresolved.

The entire amount of isolated RNA was reverse transcribed using the High Capacity cDNA Reverse Transcription Kit, so the sequenced TCRB transcripts were expressed ones. Naive, central memory and regulatory T cell samples underwent deep immunoSEQ sequencing, averaging about 3.57 million total reads per sample. Sorted cells were lysed in RLT buffer, and RNA was extracted using DNase-treated RNeasy Micro or Mini kits according to cell number. Each cell subset was processed on its own to prevent cross-contamination, while patient and healthy donor samples were processed together. TCRB sequences were amplified from cDNA with the immunoSEQ multiplex PCR, producing 87-bp fragments spanning the CDR3 region. Sequencing of the amplicons was performed on the Illumina HiSeq platform. Per the source publication's procedure: Synthetic template baselines were used to correct PCR bias computationally, reads within Hamming distance 2 were collapsed, and singletons that could not be merged were discarded. Reads were aligned to IMGT to assign V, D and J genes, CDR3 length, and insertions or deletions at six rearrangement sites. Within each subset, clonotype counts were normalized to sorted cell number, and only after that were true diversity and Gini coefficients computed with the tcR R package. The overlap coefficient, calculated on TCRB nucleotide sequences, was used to measure repertoire sharing. Drawn from immuneACCESS, this table holds only the in-frame rearrangements with V and J called that TCRdb kept. Clones are partly lost; checked studies trace under half to an unresolved V gene and leave the rest unexplained. For V, J and clone size, that table is used; D and trimming come from the DNA. This sample lists approximately 170,000 clones; 7% to 10% were detected once. 2% to 2.5% of the sample belongs to the ten largest clones.

The sequence was obtained from a woman aged 18-30 years in good health. Sequencing was carried out using central memory CD4+ T cells from blood. The chain couples TRBV5-1 to TRBJ2-7; 8 central nucleotides agree with TRBD1. The CDR3 here reads CASSSGQALSYEQYF. The nucleotides read TGCGCCAGCAGCTCGGGACAGGCTCTATCCTACGAGCAGTACTTC.